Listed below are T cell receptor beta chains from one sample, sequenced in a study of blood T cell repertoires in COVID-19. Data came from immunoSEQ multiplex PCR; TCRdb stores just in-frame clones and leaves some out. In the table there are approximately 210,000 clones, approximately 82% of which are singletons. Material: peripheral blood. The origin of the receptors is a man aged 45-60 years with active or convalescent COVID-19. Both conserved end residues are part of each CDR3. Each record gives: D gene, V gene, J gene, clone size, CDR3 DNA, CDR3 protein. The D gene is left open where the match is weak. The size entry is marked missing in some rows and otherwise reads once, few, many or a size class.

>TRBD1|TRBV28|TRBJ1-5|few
TGTGCCAGCAGTTTAGCCGGGACAGGGAATCAGCCCCAGCATTTT
CASSLAGTGNQPQHF
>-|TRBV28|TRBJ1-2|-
TGTGCCAGCAGTTTCCCCAAAGGGGGTAACTATGGCTACACCTTC
CASSFPKGGNYGYTF
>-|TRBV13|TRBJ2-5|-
TGTGCCAGCAGCTTACCGGGAGAGACCCAGTACTTC
CASSLPGETQYF
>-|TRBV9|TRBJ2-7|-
TGTGCCAGCGGGTCGGGGGGCGCCTCCTACGAGCAGTACTTC
CASGSGGASYEQYF
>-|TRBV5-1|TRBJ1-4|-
TGCGCCAGCAGCTTACGACAGGATAATGAAAAACTGTTTTTT
CASSLRQDNEKLFF
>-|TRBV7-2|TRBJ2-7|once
TGTGCCAGCAGCTCCGTATCCTACGAGCAGTACTTC
CASSSVSYEQYF
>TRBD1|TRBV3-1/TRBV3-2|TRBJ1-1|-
TGTTCGTACCTTGGACAGGGTCCGAACACTGAAGCTTTCTTT
CSYLGQGPNTEAFF
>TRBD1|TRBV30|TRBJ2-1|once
TGTGCCTGGAGCGGGACAGGGGACAATGAGCAGTTCTTC
CAWSGTGDNEQFF
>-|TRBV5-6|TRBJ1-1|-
TGTGCCAGCGTGGCCGGGGGAGCTTTCTTT
CASVAGGAFF
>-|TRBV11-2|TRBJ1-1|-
TGTGCCAGCAGCTTAGCCCCGCAGGGGTGGAGCACTGAAGCTTTCTTT
CASSLAPQGWSTEAFF
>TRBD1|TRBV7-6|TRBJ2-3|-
TGTGCCAGCAGCTTAGGGGGACAGGGGGCTGCAGATACGCAGTATTTT
CASSLGGQGAADTQYF
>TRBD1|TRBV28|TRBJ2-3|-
TGTGCCAGCAGTTTAGGGGACAGGGAAGCAGATACGCAGTATTTT
CASSLGDREADTQYF
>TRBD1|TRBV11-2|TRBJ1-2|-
TGTGCCAGCAGCCCGACAGGGGTTTTGCGCTACACCTTC
CASSPTGVLRYTF
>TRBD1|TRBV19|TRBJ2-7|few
TGTGCCAGTAGTAGGGACAGGAACTCCTACGAGCAGTACTTC
CASSRDRNSYEQYF
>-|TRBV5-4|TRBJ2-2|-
TGTGCCAGCAGCTTGGCAGTGCTTAACCACGGGGAGCTGTTTTTT
CASSLAVLNHGELFF
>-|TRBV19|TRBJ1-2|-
TGTGCCAGTTCGTCAACGGTGAACTATGGCTACACCTTC
CASSSTVNYGYTF
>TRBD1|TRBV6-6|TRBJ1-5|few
TGTGCCAGCAGGTTTCCGGGACAGGGCTTCAATCAGCCCCAGCATTTT
CASRFPGQGFNQPQHF